The text below deals with one T cell receptor beta chain. Its cognate antigen is unknown. This record comes from a study of coeliac disease. Germline V gives CDR1 LGHNA, CDR2 YNFKEQ. This CDR3 comprises 17 residues. The V end was cut by 1 base, the J end by 2 bases, with 16 bases between. Study-level points and caveats: According to the authors, this method cannot detect gliadin-specific T cells in an unbiased way. Lower clonality than controls marked TRB and TRG repertoires from active celiac intraepithelial and lamina propria samples. Intraepithelial and lamina propria fractions were not highly pure.

Clones were read by immunoSEQ multiplex PCR, and TCRdb kept only the in-frame ones, dropping some. The sample lists roughly 3,700 clones, 64% occurring once. Each fraction contributed one roughly 500,000-cell aliquot for sequencing. This clonotype was sampled from a woman aged 25 to 39 without celiac disease. J is TRBJ2-3 and V is TRBV4-2; perhaps TRBD1 as D (5 bases). The sequencing input was lymphocytes from the gut lamina propria. This CDR3 reads CASSQAHLTGTTDTQYF. The CDR3 DNA follows: TGTGCCAGCAGCCAAGCCCATCTCACAGGAACCACAGATACGCAGTATTTT.